This TCR beta chain was captured in a study of blood T cell repertoires in COVID-19. Whole-study context: Acute-phase and convalescent COVID-19 samples originated in the United States, Italy and Spain.

Across 24 US areas, participants ranged in age from about 18 to 90 years. Method: immunoSEQ multiplex PCR; TCRdb's copy keeps in-frame clones and lacks some. The sample contains fewer than 500,000 clones, around 87% of which appear only once. This clone was counted a few times. J lost 5 bases, V lost 0 bases, and 7 bases had no gene match. The CDR3 runs to 16 residues. Germline V lookup: CDR1 SGDLS, CDR2 YYNGEE. The chain carries TRBV9 and TRBJ2-1; the match to TRBD2 covers 8 bases. Material: PBMCs or T cells enriched from blood (not recorded which). The sequence was collected from a man aged 25 to 45 who had recovered from COVID-19. CDR3 in amino acids: CASSVGSRGADNEQFF. DNA for the CDR3: TGTGCCAGCAGCGTAGGCTCGCGGGGGGCTGACAATGAGCAGTTCTTC.